These 21 T cell receptor delta chains came from one sample sequenced in a study of DNA immune sequencing with unique molecular identifiers. All 8 TRDV and 4 TRDJ genes were targeted in 32-plex amplification of genomic DNA. The library had 12-nucleotide UMIs introduced over roughly 3 barcoding cycles, then a second adapter PCR. TCRdb reran clone calling via CATT on the multiplex PCR reads. In the table there are several thousand delta-chain clones, around 12% of which are singletons. The material sequenced was gamma-delta T cells enriched from blood buffy coat, or unenriched PBMCs (not recorded which). The receptor source for this set is a human donor in good health.

This clone was observed many times. V is TRAV29/DV5 and J is TRDJ1; TRDD2 might be the D (8 bases). The J gene is not listed in TCRdb, so it was assigned here from a DNA match to germline. The CDR3 is 24 residues long. Germline assignment: CDR1 NSMFDY and CDR2 ISSIKDK. V lost 3 bases and J lost 0, with 42 bases in between. CDR3 bases: TGTGCAGCAACCCGCCTTCCTAATTTTGGCGTACTGGGGCCCCGGTCCTCGTACACCGATAAACTCATCTTT. As protein: CAATRLPNFGVLGPRSSYTDKLIF.

The sample holds many counts of this clone. A far larger clone is off by one base, so a read error is likely. Different DNA sequences within this sample yield the same CDR3. This chain joins TRDV2 and TRDJ1; perhaps TRDD3 as D (6 bases). V gave up 1 base and J gave up 0 bases, with 17 bases separating them. Per the germline V gene, CDR1 is GEAIGNYY and CDR2 is EKD. The CDR3 is 17 residues long. The CDR3 here is CACDTLGDGKYTDKLIF. The CDR3 DNA sequence: TGTGCCTGTGACACTCTAGGGGATGGAAAGTACACCGATAAACTCATCTTT.

V gene TRDV1 combines with J gene TRDJ3; 10 bases line up with TRDD3. Germline matching of the DNA provided the J gene here, since TCRdb leaves it blank. Germline V lookup: CDR1 TSWWSYY, CDR2 QGS. V was clipped by 2 bases and J by 0 bases; unmatched bases: 25. The CDR3 length is 26 residues. CDR3 sequence: CALGEKGGSYDLYWGISSWDTRQMFF. The CDR3 DNA is TGTGCTCTTGGGGAAAAAGGCGGCTCCTACGATTTATACTGGGGGATTAGCTCCTGGGACACCCGACAGATGTTTTTC.

Only a few counts were recorded for this clone. The chain combines TRDV1 with TRDJ1; TRDD3 matches 13 bases. As TCRdb names no J gene, one was assigned here on the basis of a DNA match to germline. J gave up 4 bases and V 4 bases, and 36 bases lay outside the gene matches. The germline V gene has CDR1 TSWWSYY and CDR2 QGS. The length of the CDR3 is 26 residues. This CDR3 is CALGVNPPKTRLHLLGDTQVSDKLIF. DNA for the CDR3: TGTGCTCTTGGGGTAAACCCCCCCAAGACCCGACTACACCTACTGGGGGATACGCAGGTTAGCGATAAACTCATCTTT.

This clone was found a few times. Only one base separates this from a far larger clonotype, so it likely reflects a read error. The same CDR3 arises from other DNA sequences in this sample as well. The J gene is TRDJ1, the V gene TRDV2; possible D gene TRDD3, 6 bases. V lost 4 bases and J 0 bases, leaving 29 bases between the germline ends. This CDR3 is 20 amino acids long. Germline CDR1 reads GEAIGNYY; CDR2 reads EKD. The CDR3 nucleotides read TGTGCCTGTGATAACCTTGGTACGGGTGGATACCGTACTTACACCGATAAACTCATCTTT. It encodes CACDNLGTGGYRTYTDKLIF.

Only a few counts were recorded for this clone. This DNA's translation differs at residue 11 from TCRdb's protein, which comes from a much larger clone; a read error is likely, and the protein shown is translated from the DNA. The rearrangement uses TRDV2 and TRDJ1; 10 positions agree with TRDD3. Per the germline V gene, CDR1 is GEAIGNYY and CDR2 is EKD. The CDR3 loop spans 20 amino acids. The V gene end was trimmed by 0 bases and the J gene end by 0 bases; junction bases not matched to a gene: 15. The CDR3, as DNA: TGTGCCTGTGACACCGTCGCTACTGGGGGATTCGGAGGGTACACCGATAAACTCATCTTT. Residues: CACDTVATGGFGGYTDKLIF.

This clone was found many times. V usage is TRDV3 and J usage is TRDJ1; tentatively, D is TRDD2 (6 bases). CDR1 TVYSNPD and CDR2 GDNSRS come from the germline V gene (reference sequence). V lost 3 bases to trimming and J lost 0 bases, with 32 bases between them. The CDR3 spans 20 residues. This CDR3 is CALGPSRRSWGRRYTDKLIF. The CDR3 nucleotides are TGTGCCTTGGGGCCTTCCCGGAGGTCATGGGGAAGGCGGTACACCGATAAACTCATCTTT.

A word on this clone: The mismatch at residue 3 between this DNA's translation and the TCRdb protein of a much larger clone likely reflects a read error; the protein shown is translated from the DNA. The V call is TRDV2, the J call TRDJ3, with D uncertain. Germline CDR1 GEAIGNYY, CDR2 EKD. Trimming left V 7 bases short and J 0 bases short, with 21 bases between. This CDR3 spans 19 amino acids. CDR3 residues: CAWDQIKEEPSWDTRQMFF. The CDR3 region has the DNA TGTGCCTGGGACCAAATCAAGGAGGAGCCCTCCTGGGACACCCGACAGATGTTTTTC.

This clone was found a few times. The protein in TCRdb stems from a much larger clone and differs at residue 12 from this DNA's translation, likely a read error; here the protein is translated from the DNA. The V call is TRDV2, the J call TRDJ3; 7 bases fit TRDD3. Germline-derived CDR1 and CDR2 are GEAIGNYY and EKD. The CDR3 totals 18 residues. CDR3 residues: CACDTLLGSSWVTRQMFF. CDR3 coding DNA: TGTGCCTGTGACACTCTACTGGGGAGCTCCTGGGTCACCCGACAGATGTTTTTC.

Concerning this clone itself: The likely explanation is a read error, given a far larger clone one base away. Other DNA variants within this sample encode the same CDR3. The V and J genes are TRDV2 and TRDJ1; D is possibly TRDD3 (6 bases). The germline V gene encodes CDR1 GEAIGNYY and CDR2 EKD. Trimming took 4 bases from V and 3 from J, leaving 32 bases between them. This CDR3 is 20 amino acids long. CDR3 bases: TGTGCCTGTGATACCGTGCTCGTCTGGGGATCCCAGCGGGAGTCCGATAAACTCATCTTT. As protein: CACDTVLVWGSQRESDKLIF.

This clone was counted ten times or more. This sequence may be a read error, since a much larger clone differs from it by one base. The CDR3 DNA reads TGTGCCTGTGGCTCGCTGATGGGGGATACGGACACCGATAAACTCATCTTT. Encoded protein: CACGSLMGDTDTDKLIF. The chain uses TRDV2 and TRDJ1; 11 bases line up with TRDD3. V lost 5 bases and J lost 0; bases outside the gene matches: 10. Germline values: CDR1 GEAIGNYY, CDR2 EKD. CDR3 length: 17 amino acids.

Turning to this clone: The protein in TCRdb stems from a much larger clone and differs at residue 15 from this DNA's translation, likely a read error; here the protein is translated from the DNA. The V call is TRDV2, the J call TRDJ3; perhaps TRDD3 as D (5 bases). The CDR3 consists of 19 residues. Germline-derived CDR1 and CDR2 are GEAIGNYY and EKD. CDR3 protein: CACDTAGGASSWDTQQMFF. The CDR3 bases are TGTGCCTGTGACACCGCCGGGGGGGCTAGCTCCTGGGACACCCAACAGATGTTTTTC.

This clone was counted only a few times. The protein TCRdb lists belongs to a much larger clone and differs from this DNA's translation at residue 13, which points to a read error; the protein shown is made from the DNA. The chain links TRDV2 to TRDJ1, with 11 bases aligning to TRDD3. Germline trimming cut 0 bases from V and 0 bases from J; bases unmatched to any gene: 11. Germline V gene lookup returns CDR1 GEAIGNYY and CDR2 EKD. CDR3 size: 19 residues. This CDR3 reads CACDTVSNWGISHTDKLIF. CDR3 nucleotide sequence: TGTGCCTGTGACACCGTATCGAACTGGGGGATATCACACACCGATAAACTCATCTTT.

This clone was seen only a few times. The amino acid sequence in TCRdb belongs to a much larger clone and departs from this DNA's translation at residue 9, likely a sequencing read error; the sequence shown is translated from the DNA. J is TRDJ1 and V is TRDV2, with TRDD3 matching 9 bases. Trimming cost V 2 bases and J 0 bases; bases outside gene matches: 9. Germline V CDR1 and CDR2: GEAIGNYY, EKD. The CDR3 totals 17 residues. In nucleotides, the CDR3 is TGTGCCTGTGACAAACTGGGGGACACCCCCTACACCGATAAACTCATCTTT. Protein product: CACDKLGDTPYTDKLIF.

A note on this clone: An end of the junction does not agree with germline; a read error may underlie this. The chain uses TRDV1 and TRDJ1; 8 bases align to TRDD2. TCRdb gives no J gene; it was assigned here by matching the DNA to germline. The CDR3 is 23 residues long. Germline V gene data show CDR1 as TSWWSYY and CDR2 as QGS. CDR3 coding DNA: TGTGCTCTTGGGGAACCTCGTATTACTTCCTACGGGATAGACGCGTCAGACACCAATAAACTCATCTTT. This sequence encodes CALGEPRITSYGIDASDTNKLIF.

The sample holds many counts of this clone. This chain links TRDV3 with TRDJ1; TRDD3 aligns across 10 bases. This CDR3 is 17 amino acids long. V gave up 0 bases and J gave up 0 bases; unmatched junction bases: 10. CDR1 is TVYSNPD and CDR2 is GDNSRS in the germline V gene (reference sequence). In nucleotides, the CDR3 is TGTGCCTTTAGTCCTCGGAGGGGGATACGTAACACCGATAAACTCATCTTT. This gives the protein CAFSPRRGIRNTDKLIF.

This clone showed up many times. The rearrangement joins TRDV1 to TRDJ1; 13 bases align to TRDD3. TCRdb gives no J gene; it was assigned here by matching the DNA to germline. This CDR3 has 23 amino acids. After removal of 2 bases from V and 4 bases from J, the junction contained 25 bases not matched to a gene. The germline V gene encodes CDR1 TSWWSYY and CDR2 QGS. The CDR3 region has the DNA TGTGCTCTTGGGGAAACGATGCCGAGGGGATACTGGGGGATACGCGTATTTTTCGATAAACTCATCTTT. Translated: CALGETMPRGYWGIRVFFDKLIF.

In regard to this clone: This probably arose from a read error, given a far larger clone one base away. This sample also contains other DNA sequences that code for the same CDR3. The chain couples TRDV2 to TRDJ3; unclear D gene. CDR1 and CDR2 from the germline V gene are GEAIGNYY and EKD. V was trimmed by 3 bases and J by 0 bases, leaving 17 bases between them. The CDR3 has 19 residues. CDR3 sequence: CACDQIKEEPSWDTRQMFF. The CDR3 nucleotides read TGTGCCTGTGACCAAATTAAGGAGGAGCCCTCCTGGGACACCCGACAGATGTTTTTC.

This clone occurred a few times. The protein TCRdb lists belongs to a much larger clone and differs from this DNA's translation at residue 12, which points to a read error; the protein shown is made from the DNA. This chain uses TRDV2 with TRDJ1; TRDD3 agrees at 12 bases. CDR3 length equals 15 residues. Germline V lookup: CDR1 GEAIGNYY, CDR2 EKD. As DNA, the CDR3 is TGTGCCTGTGACACCGTTTCTGGGGGATACGATGAACTCATCTTT. Translation: CACDTVSGGYDELIF.

This clone has just a few counts. A far bigger clonotype differs at one base, so this is likely a read error. This sample also contains other DNA sequences that code for the same CDR3. The chain combines TRDV2 with TRDJ3; 7 bases are a match to TRDD3. Unmatched junction bases numbered 11, after V lost 1 base and J lost 0 bases. Germline values: CDR1 GEAIGNYY, CDR2 EKD. The CDR3 runs 20 residues. The CDR3 region is CACDTGSLGVGSWDTRQMFF. In DNA form, the CDR3 reads TGTGCCTGTGACACGGGGAGCCTGGGGGTCGGCTCCTGGGACACCCGACAGATGTTTTTC.

This chain links TRDV1 with TRDJ1; weak D call: TRDD2 (6 bases). The J gene was missing in TCRdb and was found by matching the end of the DNA to germline. CDR1 and CDR2 from the germline V gene are TSWWSYY and QGS. V lost 0 bases, J lost 2 bases, and 22 bases lay in between. The CDR3 extends over 19 amino acids. The CDR3 region has the DNA TGTGCTCTTGGGGAACTACATCCTACGTGTTGGGGCCAAACCGATAAACTCATCTTT. The encoded protein is CALGELHPTCWGQTDKLIF.